This TCR beta chain was profiled in a study of T cell responses to AZD1222 COVID-19 vaccine. Profiled with immunoSEQ multiplex PCR; TCRdb holds only in-frame clones, not every one. The sample contains under 200,000 clones, around 85% of which appear only once. V lost 2 bases, J lost 3 bases, and 3 bases stayed unmatched. Looked up from germline, CDR1 is MGHDK and CDR2 is SYGVNS. The CDR3 spans 15 residues. This chain uses TRBV25-1 with TRBJ1-4; 7 bases fit TRBD1. The source material was peripheral blood, sampled 28 days after the second AZD1222 dose. This receptor was identified in an adult who received the AZD1222 COVID-19 vaccine. The CDR3: CASSEPTGANEKLFF. The CDR3 nucleotides read TGTGCCAGCAGTGAACCCACAGGGGCTAATGAAAAACTGTTTTTT.